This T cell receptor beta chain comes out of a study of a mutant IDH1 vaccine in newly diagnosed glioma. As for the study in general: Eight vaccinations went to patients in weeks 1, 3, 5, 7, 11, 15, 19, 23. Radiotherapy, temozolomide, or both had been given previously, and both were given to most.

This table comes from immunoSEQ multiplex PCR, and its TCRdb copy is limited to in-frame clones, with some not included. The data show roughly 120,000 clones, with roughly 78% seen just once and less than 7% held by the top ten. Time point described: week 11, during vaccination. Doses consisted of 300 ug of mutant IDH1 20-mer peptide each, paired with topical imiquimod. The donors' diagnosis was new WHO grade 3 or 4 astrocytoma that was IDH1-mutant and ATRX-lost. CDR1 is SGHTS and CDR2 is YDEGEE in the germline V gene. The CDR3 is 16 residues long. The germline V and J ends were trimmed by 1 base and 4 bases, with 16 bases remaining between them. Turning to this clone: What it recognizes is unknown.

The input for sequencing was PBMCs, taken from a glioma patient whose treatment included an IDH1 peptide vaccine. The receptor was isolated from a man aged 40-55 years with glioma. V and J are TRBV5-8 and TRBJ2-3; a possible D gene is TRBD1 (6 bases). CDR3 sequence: CASSLYQGLKADTQYF. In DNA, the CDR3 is TGTGCCAGCAGCTTGTATCAGGGGCTAAAGGCAGATACGCAGTATTTT.